The clone carrying this TCR beta chain was detected many times. The sample belongs to a study of T cells after yellow fever vaccination. CDR3 length equals 15 residues. From germline, CDR1 is SGHVS and CDR2 FNYEAQ. The V and J ends lost 2 bases and 4 bases, in that order; junction bases with no gene match: 4. TCRdb processed the 5' RACE reads anew with MiXCR; each CDR3 protein has one entry. The sample consists of roughly 120,000 distinct CDR3 sequences, nearly 7.5% of them appearing once. V gene TRBV7-6 combines with J gene TRBJ2-1; 8 positions match TRBD2. The clonotype comes from a man between 18 and 35 years old who received the YFV17D yellow fever vaccine. The sample here was CD4+ T cells sorted from PBMCs, taken 9 to 11 days after the first yellow fever vaccination. CDR3: CASSLSRGGYNEQFF. The CDR3 bases are TGTGCCAGCAGCTTAAGTCGGGGGGGGTACAATGAGCAGTTCTTC.